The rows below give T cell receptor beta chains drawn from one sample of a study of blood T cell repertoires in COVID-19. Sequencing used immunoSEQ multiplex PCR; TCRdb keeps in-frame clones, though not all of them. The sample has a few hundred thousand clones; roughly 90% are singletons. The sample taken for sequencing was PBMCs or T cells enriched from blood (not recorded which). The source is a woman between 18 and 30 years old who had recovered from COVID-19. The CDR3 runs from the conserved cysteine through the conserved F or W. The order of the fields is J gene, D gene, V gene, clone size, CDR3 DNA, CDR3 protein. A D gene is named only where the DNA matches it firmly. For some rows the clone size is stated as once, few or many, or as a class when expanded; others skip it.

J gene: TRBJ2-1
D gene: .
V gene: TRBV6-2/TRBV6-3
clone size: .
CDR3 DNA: TGTGCCAGCAGTTTATGGGAGAATGAGCAGTTCTTC
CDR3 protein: CASSLWENEQFF

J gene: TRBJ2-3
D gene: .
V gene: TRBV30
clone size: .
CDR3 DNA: TGTGCCTGGAGGCTAGGAGGGCTAGATACGCAGTATTTT
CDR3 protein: CAWRLGGLDTQYF

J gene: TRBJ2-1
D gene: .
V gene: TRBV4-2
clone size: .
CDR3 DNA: TGTGCCAGCAGCCAAGATCCACGCGGCCCCTACAATGAGCAGTTCTTC
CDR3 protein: CASSQDPRGPYNEQFF

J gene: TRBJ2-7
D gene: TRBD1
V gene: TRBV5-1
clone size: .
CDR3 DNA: TGCGCCAGCAGCCAACAGGGGGCTGTCTACGAGCAGTACTTC
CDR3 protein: CASSQQGAVYEQYF

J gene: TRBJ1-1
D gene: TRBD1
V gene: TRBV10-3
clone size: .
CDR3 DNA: TGTGCCATCAGGACAGGGGGTGAATGGGACACTGAAGCTTTCTTT
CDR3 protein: CAIRTGGEWDTEAFF

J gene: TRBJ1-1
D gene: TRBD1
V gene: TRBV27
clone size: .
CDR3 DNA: TGTGCCAGCAGTTGGGACAGGGTTGCCACTGAAGCTTTCTTT
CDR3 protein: CASSWDRVATEAFF

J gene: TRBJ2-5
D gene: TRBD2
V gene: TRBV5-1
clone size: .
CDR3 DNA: TGCGCCAGCAGCTTGGGGACTAGCGGGGGGGCCGGGACCCAGTACTTC
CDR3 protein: CASSLGTSGGAGTQYF

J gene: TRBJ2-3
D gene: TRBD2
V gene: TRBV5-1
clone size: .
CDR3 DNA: TGCGCCAGCAGCTTGGTTAGCCTAGCGGGAAGCACAGATACGCAGTATTTT
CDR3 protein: CASSLVSLAGSTDTQYF

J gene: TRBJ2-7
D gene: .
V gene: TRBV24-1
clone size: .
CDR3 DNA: TGTGCCACCAGTGACCCCAACTACGAGCAGTACTTC
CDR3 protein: CATSDPNYEQYF

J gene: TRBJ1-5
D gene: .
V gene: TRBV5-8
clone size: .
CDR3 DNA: TGTGCCAGCAGCCGTCAGGGGTATATTCAGCCCCAGCATTTT
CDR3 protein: CASSRQGYIQPQHF

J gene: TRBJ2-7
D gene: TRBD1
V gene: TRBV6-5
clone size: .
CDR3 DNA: TGTGCCAGCAGTTACCGTCGGACAGGGAGCTACGAGCAGTACTTC
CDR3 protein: CASSYRRTGSYEQYF

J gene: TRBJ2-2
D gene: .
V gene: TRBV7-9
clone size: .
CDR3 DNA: TGTGCCAGCAGCTTACTCGCTAGCGAGGCCGGGGAGCTGTTTTTT
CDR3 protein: CASSLLASEAGELFF

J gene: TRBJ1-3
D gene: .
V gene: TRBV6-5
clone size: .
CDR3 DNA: TGTGCCAGCAGACCCTACAGGGATTCTGGAAACACCATATATTTT
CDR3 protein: CASRPYRDSGNTIYF

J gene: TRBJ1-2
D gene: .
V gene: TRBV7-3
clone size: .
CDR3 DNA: TGTGCCAGCAGCCTAGATTCGGCAGCCTATGGCTACACCTTC
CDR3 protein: CASSLDSAAYGYTF

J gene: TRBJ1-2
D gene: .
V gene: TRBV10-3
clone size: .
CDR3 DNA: TGTGCCATCAGTGACAGGGGAGGGTATGGCTACACCTTC
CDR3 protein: CAISDRGGYGYTF

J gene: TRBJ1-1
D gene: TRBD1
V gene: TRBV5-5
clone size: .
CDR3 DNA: TGTGCCAGCAGCTCGCTTCCGGGACAGGGCAACACTGAAGCTTTCTTT
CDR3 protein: CASSSLPGQGNTEAFF

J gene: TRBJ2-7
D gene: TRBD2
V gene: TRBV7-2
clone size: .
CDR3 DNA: TGTGCCAGCGGTCCGGGACTAGCGTCATACGAGCAGTACTTC
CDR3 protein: CASGPGLASYEQYF

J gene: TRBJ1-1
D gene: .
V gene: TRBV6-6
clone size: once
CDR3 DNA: TGTGCCAGCAGACAAACTAGACGCACGAACACTGAAGCTTTCTTT
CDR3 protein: CASRQTRRTNTEAFF

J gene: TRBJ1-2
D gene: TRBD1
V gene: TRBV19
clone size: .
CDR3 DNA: TGTGCCAGACCCGACCGGGACAGGTCCTGCGATGGCTACACCTTC
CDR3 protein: CARPDRDRSCDGYTF

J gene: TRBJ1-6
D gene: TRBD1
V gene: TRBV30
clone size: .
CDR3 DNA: TGTGCCTGGAGTCAGGGGGACGGGAATTCACCCCTCCACTTT
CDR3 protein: CAWSQGDGNSPLHF

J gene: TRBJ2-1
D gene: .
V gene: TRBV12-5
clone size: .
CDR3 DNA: TGTGCTAGTGCAATCAACTATGAGCAGTTCTTC
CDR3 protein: CASAINYEQFF

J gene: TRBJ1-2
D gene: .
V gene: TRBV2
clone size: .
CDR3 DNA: TGTGCCAGCAGTGAAGTTGGCAGGGGCTATGGCTACACCTTC
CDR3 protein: CASSEVGRGYGYTF

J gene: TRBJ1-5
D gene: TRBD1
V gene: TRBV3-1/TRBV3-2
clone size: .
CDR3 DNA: TGTGCCAGCGGGGACAGCGGGCCCCAGCATTTT
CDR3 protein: CASGDSGPQHF

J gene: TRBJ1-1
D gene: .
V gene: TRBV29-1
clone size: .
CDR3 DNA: TGCAGCTCTCGGACGGGTGGCGGGACTGAAGCTTTCTTT
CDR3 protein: CSSRTGGGTEAFF

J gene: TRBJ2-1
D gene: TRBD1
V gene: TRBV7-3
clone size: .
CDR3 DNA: TGTGCCAGCAGCGGCACCGGGACAGGGGCGGCTTTGTCCTACAATGAGCAGTTCTTC
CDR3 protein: CASSGTGTGAALSYNEQFF

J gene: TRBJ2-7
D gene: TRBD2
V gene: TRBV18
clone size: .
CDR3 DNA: TGTGCCAGCTCACCACAGCGGGATTCGAGCAGGCAGTACTTC
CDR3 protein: CASSPQRDSSRQYF

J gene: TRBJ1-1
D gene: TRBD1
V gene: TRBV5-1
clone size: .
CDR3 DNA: TGCGCCAGCAGCTTCAGCTACCAGGGGGCGACTGAAGCTTTCTTT
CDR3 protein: CASSFSYQGATEAFF